This record concerns one TCR beta chain sequence. This record comes from a study of shared clonotypes between healthy human individuals. Germline trimming cut 0 bases from V and 4 bases from J; bases unmatched to any gene: 5. The CDR3 sequence is 15 residues long. The germline CDR1 and CDR2 sequences are LNHNV and YYDKDF (reference sequence). The naive CD8 population came from CD45RO-negative cells selected for CCR7, without terminally differentiated effector memory CD45RA+ cells. Using immunoSEQ multiplex PCR, the repertoire was profiled, and TCRdb retains in-frame clones only, with some absent. Found here are some 600,000 clones, approximately 96% of them singletons; the top ten hold roughly 0.12%.

The origin of this receptor is a woman aged 25 to 45 in good health. The V gene is TRBV15, the J gene TRBJ2-5; 7 nucleotides match TRBD2. The sequenced sample consisted of naive CD8+ T cells sorted from blood. Written as DNA, the CDR3 is TGTGCCACCAGCAGAGAGGGGGGGATAAGAGAGACCCAGTACTTC. Its translation: CATSREGGIRETQYF.